The rows below give T cell receptor beta chains drawn from one sample of a study of circulating and synovial CD4+ cells in juvenile arthritis. Produced via immunoSEQ multiplex PCR; TCRdb's table is partial and in-frame only. The sample shows about 35,000 clones, roughly 96% of them seen only once. Material: CD4+ T cells from blood. These receptors were collected from a human donor with juvenile idiopathic arthritis. Each CDR3 is given with its conserved first and last residue. The D gene is left open where the match is weak. The size of a clone is reported for some rows only, either as once, few or many, or as a class for expanded clones.

TRBJ2-1 TRBV11-2 . . CASSLRDWGNEQFF TGTGCCAGCAGCTTAAGGGACTGGGGCAATGAGCAGTTCTTC
TRBJ1-1 TRBV19 . TRBD1 CASQDRVVTEAFF TGTGCCAGTCAGGACAGGGTGGTCACTGAAGCTTTCTTT
TRBJ2-5 TRBV10-1 . . CASSQNLGQETQYF TGCGCCAGCAGTCAAAATCTAGGACAAGAGACCCAGTACTTC
TRBJ2-2 TRBV29-1 once . CSVAAGWNTGELFF TGCAGCGTAGCGGCTGGATGGAACACCGGGGAGCTGTTTTTT
TRBJ2-7 TRBV5-1 . . CASSLGYNYEQYF TGCGCCAGCAGCTTGGGCTATAACTACGAGCAGTACTTC
TRBJ2-7 TRBV19 . TRBD2 CASKEAGDYEQYF TGTGCCAGTAAGGAGGCGGGAGACTACGAGCAGTACTTC
TRBJ1-4 TRBV18 . . CASSPRRAGENEKLFF TGTGCCAGCTCACCAAGGAGGGCAGGAGAAAATGAAAAACTGTTTTTT
TRBJ2-7 TRBV28 . TRBD2 CASSLSGRPGREYF TGTGCCAGCAGTTTGAGCGGGAGGCCCGGAAGGGAGTACTTC
TRBJ1-1 TRBV28 . . CASSLLGGLNTEAFF TGTGCCAGCAGTTTACTGGGGGGGCTGAACACTGAAGCTTTCTTT
TRBJ2-1 TRBV2 . TRBD2 CASRKTSVAEQFF TGTGCCAGCAGGAAGACTAGCGTAGCCGAGCAGTTCTTC
TRBJ1-1 TRBV18 . . CASSSTPGGGTEAFF TGTGCCAGCTCCTCAACGCCCGGGGGAGGGACTGAAGCTTTCTTT
TRBJ1-4 TRBV28 . . CASSSYGSHFNEKLFF TGTGCCAGCAGCTCCTACGGGTCCCATTTTAATGAAAAACTGTTTTTT
TRBJ2-7 TRBV27 . TRBD1 CASSKGLGQGGYEQYF TGTGCCAGCAGTAAAGGCCTCGGACAGGGTGGATACGAGCAGTACTTC
TRBJ2-1 TRBV4-3 . . CASSQEGAYNEQFF TGCGCCAGCAGCCAAGAGGGGGCTTACAATGAGCAGTTCTTC
TRBJ1-1 TRBV6-5 . TRBD1 CASRQGFSTEAFF TGTGCCAGCCGACAGGGCTTCAGCACTGAAGCTTTCTTT
TRBJ1-4 TRBV7-2 . TRBD1 CASSIRTGPNEKLFF TGTGCCAGCAGCATACGGACAGGGCCTAATGAAAAACTGTTTTTT
TRBJ2-3 TRBV15 . TRBD2 CATSRDYVSGVRDTQYF TGTGCCACCAGCAGAGATTATGTTAGCGGGGTTCGGGATACGCAGTATTTT
TRBJ2-1 TRBV21-1 . . CASNVSGGADNEQFF TGTGCCAGCAACGTAAGCGGGGGCGCCGACAATGAGCAGTTCTTC
TRBJ2-1 TRBV28 . . CAITQGPTNNEQFF TGTGCCATAACACAGGGCCCCACCAACAATGAGCAGTTCTTC
TRBJ1-2 TRBV6-1 . TRBD1 CASSGLGRGDHGYTF TGTGCCAGCAGTGGGTTGGGCAGGGGGGACCATGGCTACACCTTC
TRBJ2-7 TRBV15 . TRBD1 CATSRSKGQGFEQYF TGTGCCACCAGCAGGAGTAAAGGACAGGGGTTCGAGCAGTACTTC
TRBJ2-3 TRBV27 . . CASSLWAGDTQYF TGTGCCAGCAGTTTGTGGGCGGGGGATACGCAGTATTTT
TRBJ2-7 TRBV18 . TRBD1 CASSPLSWDRPSYEQYF TGTGCCAGCTCACCACTTAGCTGGGACAGGCCCTCCTACGAGCAGTACTTC
TRBJ2-1 TRBV7-9 . TRBD2 CASEAAGFLGDEQFF TGTGCCAGTGAGGCAGCGGGATTTTTAGGCGATGAGCAGTTCTTC
TRBJ2-1 TRBV11-1 . TRBD2 CASSLGIGTSGAYNEQFF TGTGCCAGCAGCTTAGGGATCGGGACTAGCGGCGCCTACAATGAGCAGTTCTTC
TRBJ1-1 TRBV4-1 . TRBD1 CASRQGYRRTEAFF TGCGCCAGCAGACAGGGGTATCGTCGGACTGAAGCTTTCTTT
TRBJ2-7 TRBV4-1 . . CASSQEGTAGASYEQYF TGCGCCAGCAGCCAGGAAGGGACTGCGGGGGCCTCCTACGAGCAGTACTTC
TRBJ2-5 TRBV28 . TRBD1 CASSGTDRDGTQYF TGTGCCAGCAGTGGAACGGACAGGGATGGGACCCAGTACTTC
TRBJ2-5 TRBV28 . . CASSLDSRRETQYF TGTGCCAGCAGTTTAGACAGCAGGCGGGAGACCCAGTACTTC
TRBJ2-3 TRBV7-9 . TRBD1 CAGQGSSVSTDTQYF TGTGCCGGACAGGGTTCGAGCGTCAGCACAGATACGCAGTATTTT
TRBJ2-4 TRBV6-5 . TRBD2 CASSSAGGGAKNIQYF TGTGCCAGCAGTTCAGCCGGGGGGGGAGCCAAAAACATTCAGTACTTC
TRBJ1-5 TRBV29-1 . . CSVVTDSNQPQHF TGCAGCGTTGTTACAGATAGCAATCAGCCCCAGCATTTT
TRBJ2-3 TRBV28 once TRBD2 CASSFSVAQRGETDTQYF TGTGCCAGCAGTTTTAGTGTGGCCCAGCGGGGGGAAACAGATACGCAGTATTTT
TRBJ1-2 TRBV18 . . CASSPGGADVLYGYTF TGTGCCAGCTCACCAGGGGGCGCAGACGTCCTCTATGGCTACACCTTC
TRBJ2-3 TRBV9 . TRBD2 CASSVAGTTDTDTQYF TGTGCCAGCAGCGTAGCGGGGACTACGGACACAGATACGCAGTATTTT
TRBJ1-1 TRBV5-8 . TRBD1 CASSFGQGLNTEAFF TGTGCCAGCAGCTTCGGACAGGGGCTGAACACTGAAGCTTTCTTT
TRBJ2-2 TRBV5-1 . TRBD2 CASSPGLALTGELFF TGCGCCAGCAGCCCGGGACTAGCACTGACCGGGGAGCTGTTTTTT
TRBJ2-7 TRBV7-9 . TRBD2 CASSPGGGNAYEQYF TGTGCCAGCAGCCCTGGGGGGGGTAATGCCTACGAGCAGTACTTC
TRBJ2-2 TRBV28 . TRBD2 CASSLAGGPWELFF TGTGCCAGCAGTTTGGCGGGGGGGCCCTGGGAGCTGTTTTTT
TRBJ1-1 TRBV6-5 . . CASSYVYRMDTEAFF TGTGCCAGCAGTTACGTTTACAGGATGGACACTGAAGCTTTCTTT
TRBJ2-2 TRBV18 . TRBD2 CASSPSGGSIGELFF TGTGCCAGCTCACCGTCCGGCGGGAGTATCGGGGAGCTGTTTTTT
TRBJ2-3 TRBV5-1 . . CASSLGQGFTDTQYF TGCGCCAGCAGCTTGGGGCAGGGGTTCACAGATACGCAGTATTTT
TRBJ2-2 TRBV10-3 . . CAISGAPNTGELFF TGTGCCATCAGTGGCGCACCAAACACCGGGGAGCTGTTTTTT
TRBJ2-7 TRBV28 . . CASSPGTQYEQYF TGTGCCAGCAGCCCCGGGACACAATACGAGCAGTACTTC
TRBJ2-4 TRBV28 . . CASSRPGDRIAKNIQYF TGTGCCAGCAGCCGCCCGGGGGATAGAATAGCCAAAAACATTCAGTACTTC
TRBJ2-3 TRBV7-9 . TRBD1 CASSTTGDPTDTQYF TGTGCCAGCAGCACAACAGGGGATCCCACAGATACGCAGTATTTT
TRBJ1-1 TRBV5-1 . . CASSLGSSVNTEAFF TGCGCCAGCAGCTTGGGCTCTTCGGTGAACACTGAAGCTTTCTTT
TRBJ2-1 TRBV6-6 . TRBD1 CASRNSGQGSYNEQFF TGTGCCAGCAGAAACTCGGGACAGGGCTCCTACAATGAGCAGTTCTTC
TRBJ2-7 TRBV5-1 . TRBD1 CASSQGTAYEQYF TGCGCCAGCAGCCAAGGGACAGCCTACGAGCAGTACTTC
TRBJ1-2 TRBV29-1 . TRBD1 CSVEDRGGYTF TGCAGCGTTGAGGACAGGGGTGGCTACACCTTC
TRBJ1-3 TRBV7-2 . . CASSLQVVVGNTIYF TGTGCCAGCAGCTTACAGGTGGTGGTTGGAAACACCATATATTTT
TRBJ2-5 TRBV25-1 once TRBD1 CASSELLWDRAVTQYF TGTGCCAGCAGTGAACTTCTGTGGGACAGGGCAGTTACCCAGTACTTC
TRBJ1-2 TRBV19 once . CASSIGGLGGYTF TGTGCCAGTAGTATAGGAGGGCTCGGTGGCTACACCTTC
TRBJ2-7 TRBV18 . TRBD2 CASSPGLAGHEQYF TGTGCCAGCTCACCAGGGCTAGCGGGCCACGAGCAGTACTTC
TRBJ1-1 TRBV2 . . CASKIIMTEAFF TGTGCCAGCAAAATTATTATGACTGAAGCTTTCTTT
TRBJ2-2 TRBV4-1 . . CASSPTENTGELFF TGCGCCAGCAGCCCCACAGAGAACACCGGGGAGCTGTTTTTT
TRBJ1-6 TRBV27 . . CASSPLNSPLHF TGTGCCAGCAGTCCTTTGAATTCACCCCTCCACTTT
TRBJ2-5 TRBV19 . TRBD1 CASPGQVGQETQYF TGTGCCAGTCCGGGACAGGTGGGTCAAGAGACCCAGTACTTC
TRBJ2-7 TRBV6-1 . TRBD1 CASSDAGQARFRPYEQYF TGTGCCAGCAGTGACGCGGGACAGGCCAGATTCCGACCATACGAGCAGTACTTC
TRBJ1-2 TRBV7-2 . . CASSQVAGYTF TGTGCCAGCAGCCAGGTCGCTGGCTACACCTTC